This T cell receptor beta chain stems from a study of blood T cells in healthy people across ages. The germline CDR1 and CDR2 sequences are SQVTM and ANQGSEA. This CDR3 comprises 12 residues. V was trimmed by 3 bases and J by 1 base, leaving 5 bases between them. A J-beta primer mix and a sample-barcoded 5' primer were used in a second PCR of about 7 to 12 cycles. TCRdb used MiXCR to reprocess the 5' RACE reads, holding one entry per CDR3 protein. The repertoire includes just over 800,000 distinct CDR3 sequences, about 59% of them detected once, and 28% sits in the top ten. This clonotype was counted a few times.

Material: blood. The receptor comes from a man aged 30 to 39 in good health. The chain uses TRBV29-1 and TRBJ2-3, with D uncertain. The CDR3 bases are TGCAGCGTTGATTCCGGCACAGATACGCAGTATTTT. Translating gives CSVDSGTDTQYF.